This note documents a single TCR beta chain sequence. Antigen specificity is unknown. Diagnoses rested on clinical symptoms, serum thyroxine and TRAb, thyroid ultrasound and orbital computed tomography. TCR beta CDR3 region amplification was performed from RNA transcripts. The TCR CDR3 was amplified in a first-round RT-PCR using the HTBI primer set. TCRdb processed the multiplex PCR reads anew with MiXCR; each CDR3 protein has one entry. The sample lists about 570,000 distinct CDR3 sequences, roughly 50% occurring once. This specimen belongs to a study of T cells in Graves' hyperthyroidism and ophthalmopathy. Whole-study findings and limits: From stable hyperthyroidism, ophthalmopathy was separated by a 13 V-J model. Peripheral blood also featured most of the thyroid clonotypes expanded above 0.001.

This CDR3 contains 16 residues. The germline V gene encodes CDR1 SEHNR and CDR2 FQNEAQ (reference sequence). Germline trimming cut 6 bases from V and 4 bases from J; bases unmatched to any gene: 10. Source material: peripheral blood or thyroid tissue (not recorded which). The rearrangement links TRBV7-9 to TRBJ1-2; TRBD1 aligns across 11 bases. This TCR was sampled from an adult woman with Graves' disease, either hyperthyroidism or ophthalmopathy (not recorded which). The DNA for the CDR3 is TGTGCCAGCAGATCAAGGGACAGGGGGGGCGCCTATGGCTACACCTTC. It specifies CASRSRDRGGAYGYTF. Based on the CDR3 plus reference TRBV7-9 and TRBJ1-2, the full variable domain is DTGVSQNPRHKITKRGQNVTFRCDPISEHNRLYWYRQTLGQGPEFLTYFQNEAQLEKSRLLSDRFSAERPKGSFSTLEIQRTEQGDSAMYLCASRSRDRGGAYGYTFGSGTRLTVV.